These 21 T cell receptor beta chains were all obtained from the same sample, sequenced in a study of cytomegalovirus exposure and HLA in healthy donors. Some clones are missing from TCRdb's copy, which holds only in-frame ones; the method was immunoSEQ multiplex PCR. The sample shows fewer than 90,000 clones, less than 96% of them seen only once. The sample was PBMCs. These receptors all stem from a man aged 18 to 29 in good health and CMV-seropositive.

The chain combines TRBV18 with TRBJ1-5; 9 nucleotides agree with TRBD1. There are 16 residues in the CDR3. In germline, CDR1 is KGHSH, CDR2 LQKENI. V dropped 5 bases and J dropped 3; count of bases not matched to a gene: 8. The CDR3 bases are TGTGCCAGCTCATTGGGCGGGACAGGGAACAATCAGCCCCAGCATTTT. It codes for CASSLGGTGNNQPQHF.

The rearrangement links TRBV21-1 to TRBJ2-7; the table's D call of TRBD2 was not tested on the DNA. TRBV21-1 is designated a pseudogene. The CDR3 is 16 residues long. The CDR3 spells CASIFPWREGSYEQYF. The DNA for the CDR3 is TGTGCCAGCATTTTCCCGTGGCGGGAGGGGAGCTACGAGCAGTACTTC.

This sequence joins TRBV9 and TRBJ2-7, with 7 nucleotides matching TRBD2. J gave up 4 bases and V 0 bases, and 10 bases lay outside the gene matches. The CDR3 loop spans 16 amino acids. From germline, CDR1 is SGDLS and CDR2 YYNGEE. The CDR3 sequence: CASSVGLAGSEYEQYF. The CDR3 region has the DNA TGTGCCAGCAGCGTAGGACTAGCTGGATCGGAATACGAGCAGTACTTC.

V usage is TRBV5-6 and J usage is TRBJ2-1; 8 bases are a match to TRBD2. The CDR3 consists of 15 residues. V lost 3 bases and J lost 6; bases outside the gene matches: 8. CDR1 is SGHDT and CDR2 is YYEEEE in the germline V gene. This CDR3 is CASSWGLVVINEQFF. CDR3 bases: TGTGCCAGCAGCTGGGGACTAGTCGTTATCAATGAGCAGTTCTTC.

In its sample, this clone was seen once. The CDR3 DNA sequence: TGCAGCGGAGCAACAGGGAACACTGAAGCTTTCTTT. It specifies CSGATGNTEAFF. The chain has TRBV29-1 and TRBJ1-1, with D possibly TRBD1 on 5 matching bases. This CDR3 has 12 amino acids. Germline V gene data show CDR1 as SQVTM and CDR2 as ANQGSEA. Deletions cut 7 bases from V and 1 base from J, with 10 bases between.

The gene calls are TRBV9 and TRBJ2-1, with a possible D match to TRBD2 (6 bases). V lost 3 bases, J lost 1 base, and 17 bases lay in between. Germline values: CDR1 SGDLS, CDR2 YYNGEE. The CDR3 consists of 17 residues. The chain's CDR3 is CASSERLGAGSYNEQFF. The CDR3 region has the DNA TGTGCCAGCAGCGAGCGCCTCGGGGCGGGATCCTACAATGAGCAGTTCTTC.

The CDR3 is CASSFSGTVNEQFF. The CDR3 coding sequence is TGTGCCAGCAGCTTCTCCGGGACAGTCAATGAGCAGTTCTTC. The gene calls are TRBV7-9 and TRBJ2-1; 7 bases fit TRBD1. The ends lost 3 bases at V and 6 bases at J; junction bases unmatched: 5. Germline V gives CDR1 SEHNR, CDR2 FQNEAQ (reference sequence). This CDR3 has 14 amino acids.

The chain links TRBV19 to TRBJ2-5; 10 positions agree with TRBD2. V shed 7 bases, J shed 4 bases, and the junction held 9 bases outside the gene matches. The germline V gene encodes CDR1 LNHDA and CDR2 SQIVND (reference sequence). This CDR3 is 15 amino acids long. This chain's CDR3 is CASTTGIAGGETQYF. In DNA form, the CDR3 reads TGTGCCAGTACCACGGGGATAGCGGGAGGAGAGACCCAGTACTTC.

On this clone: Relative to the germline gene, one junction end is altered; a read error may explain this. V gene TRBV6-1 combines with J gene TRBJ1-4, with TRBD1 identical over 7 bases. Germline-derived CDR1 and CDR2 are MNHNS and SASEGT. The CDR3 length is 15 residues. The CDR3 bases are TGTGCCAGCAGTGAATATGCAGGGGGTAATGAAGAACTGTTTTTT. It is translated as CASSEYAGGNEELFF.

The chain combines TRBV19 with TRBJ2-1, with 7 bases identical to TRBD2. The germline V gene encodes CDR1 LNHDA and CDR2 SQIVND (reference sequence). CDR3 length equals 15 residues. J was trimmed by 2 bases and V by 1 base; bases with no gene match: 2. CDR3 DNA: TGTGCCAGTAGTATAGGAAGCGGGACCTACAATGAGCAGTTCTTC. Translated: CASSIGSGTYNEQFF.

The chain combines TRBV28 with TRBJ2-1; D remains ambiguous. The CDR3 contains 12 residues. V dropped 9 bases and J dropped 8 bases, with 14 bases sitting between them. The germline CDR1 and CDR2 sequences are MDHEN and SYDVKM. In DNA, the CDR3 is TGTGCCAGTCAGGCTAATACCGATGAGCAGTTCTTC. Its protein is CASQANTDEQFF.

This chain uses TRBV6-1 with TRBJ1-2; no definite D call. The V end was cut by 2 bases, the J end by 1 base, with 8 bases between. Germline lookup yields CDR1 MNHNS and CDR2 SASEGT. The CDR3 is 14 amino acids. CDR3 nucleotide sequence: TGTGCCAGCAGTGAATACGGGATTAACTATGGCTACACCTTC. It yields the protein CASSEYGINYGYTF.

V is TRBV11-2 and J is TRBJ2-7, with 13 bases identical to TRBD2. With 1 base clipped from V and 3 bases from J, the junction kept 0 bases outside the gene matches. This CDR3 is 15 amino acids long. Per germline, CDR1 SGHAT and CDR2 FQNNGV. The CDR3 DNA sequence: TGTGCCAGCAGCTTAGGGACTAGCGGGAGCTACGAGCAGTACTTC. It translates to CASSLGTSGSYEQYF.

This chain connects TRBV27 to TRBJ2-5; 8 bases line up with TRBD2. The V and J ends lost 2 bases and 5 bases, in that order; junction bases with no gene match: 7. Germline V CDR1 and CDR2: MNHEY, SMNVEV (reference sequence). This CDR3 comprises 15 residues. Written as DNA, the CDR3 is TGTGCCAGCAGTTTAAACGGGAGGGCCGCGGAGACCCAGTACTTC. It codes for CASSLNGRAAETQYF.

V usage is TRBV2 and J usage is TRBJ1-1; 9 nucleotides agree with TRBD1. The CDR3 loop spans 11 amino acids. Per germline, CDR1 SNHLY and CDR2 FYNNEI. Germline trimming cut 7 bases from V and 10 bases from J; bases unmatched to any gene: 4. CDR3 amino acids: CASTTTGGAFF. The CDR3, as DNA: TGTGCCAGCACCACGACAGGGGGAGCTTTCTTT.

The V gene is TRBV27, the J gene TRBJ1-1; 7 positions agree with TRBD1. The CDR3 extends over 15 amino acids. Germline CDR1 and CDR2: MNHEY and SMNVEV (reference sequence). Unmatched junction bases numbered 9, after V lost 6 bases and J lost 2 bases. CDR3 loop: CASRFQGGRNTEAFF. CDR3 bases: TGTGCCAGCAGGTTTCAGGGGGGCCGAAACACTGAAGCTTTCTTT.

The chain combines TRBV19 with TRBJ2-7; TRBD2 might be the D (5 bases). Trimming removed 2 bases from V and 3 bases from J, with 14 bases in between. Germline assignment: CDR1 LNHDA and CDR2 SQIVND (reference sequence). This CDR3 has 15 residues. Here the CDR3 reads CASSIIQRPLYEQYF. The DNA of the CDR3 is TGTGCCAGTAGTATAATCCAGCGGCCGCTCTACGAGCAGTACTTC.

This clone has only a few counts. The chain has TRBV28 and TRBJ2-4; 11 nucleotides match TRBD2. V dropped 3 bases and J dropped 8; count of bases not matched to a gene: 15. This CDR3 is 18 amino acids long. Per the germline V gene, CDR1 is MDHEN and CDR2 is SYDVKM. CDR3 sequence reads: CASSFSQLAGGPRDIQYF. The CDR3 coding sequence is TGTGCCAGCAGTTTCTCACAGTTAGCGGGAGGGCCGCGAGACATTCAGTACTTC.

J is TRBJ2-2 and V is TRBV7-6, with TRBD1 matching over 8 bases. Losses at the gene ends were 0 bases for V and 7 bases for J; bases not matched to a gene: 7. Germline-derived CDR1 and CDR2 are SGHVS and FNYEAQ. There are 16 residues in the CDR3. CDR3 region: CASSLARLGQGGELFF. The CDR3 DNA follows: TGTGCCAGCAGCTTAGCGCGTTTAGGACAGGGCGGGGAGCTGTTTTTT.

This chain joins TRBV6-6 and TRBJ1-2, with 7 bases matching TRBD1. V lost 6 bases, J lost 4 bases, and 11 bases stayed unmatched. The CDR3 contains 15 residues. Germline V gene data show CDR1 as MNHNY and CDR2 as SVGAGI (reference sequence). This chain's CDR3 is CASSLTGTEGYGYTF. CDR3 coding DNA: TGTGCCAGCAGCTTAACAGGGACAGAAGGCTATGGCTACACCTTC.

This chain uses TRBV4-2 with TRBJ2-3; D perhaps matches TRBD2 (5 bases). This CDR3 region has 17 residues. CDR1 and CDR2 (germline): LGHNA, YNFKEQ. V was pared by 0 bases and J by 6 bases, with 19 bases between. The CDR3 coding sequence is TGTGCCAGCAGCCAAGATGGTGTGGGCGGGCCCTACGATACGCAGTATTTT. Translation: CASSQDGVGGPYDTQYF.